This entry lists 22 T cell receptor beta chains sequenced from one sample in a study of T cells after yellow fever vaccination. TCRdb analysed the 5' RACE reads with MiXCR anew, one entry per CDR3 protein. The table includes 450,000 to 600,000 distinct CDR3 sequences, about 15% detected once. Here the sequenced sample was PBMCs, taken more than 4 days after the first yellow fever vaccination. The source of these receptors is a man between 18 and 29 years old who received the YFV17D yellow fever vaccine.

The sample holds a few counts of this clonotype. This chain uses TRBV4-1 with TRBJ2-3; D is perhaps TRBD2 (5 bases). The germline V gene encodes CDR1 MGHRA and CDR2 YSYEKL. The germline V and J ends were trimmed by 4 bases and 0 bases, with 11 bases remaining between them. CDR3 length: 15 residues. CDR3: CASSPGRASTDTQYF. The CDR3 coding sequence is TGCGCCAGCAGCCCTGGGCGGGCTAGCACAGATACGCAGTATTTT.

This clonotype has a handful of counts. J is TRBJ2-1 and V is TRBV27; 9 bases map to TRBD1. The CDR3 consists of 15 residues. Germline loops: CDR1 MNHEY, CDR2 SMNVEV (reference sequence). After removal of 3 bases from V and 6 bases from J, the junction contained 6 bases not matched to a gene. This CDR3 reads CASSFGQGMGNEQFF. Written as DNA, the CDR3 is TGTGCCAGCAGTTTCGGACAGGGGATGGGCAATGAGCAGTTCTTC.

The V and J genes are TRBV6-2 or TRBV6-3 and TRBJ2-5, with TRBD2 matching over 8 bases. This CDR3 is built from 15 residues. Germline assignment: CDR1 MNHEY and CDR2 SVGEGT. Trimming took 4 bases from V and 6 from J; bases not matched to a gene: 10. The CDR3 spells CASSSFRTSRKTQYF. The CDR3 DNA reads as TGTGCCAGCAGTTCCTTCAGGACTAGCAGGAAGACCCAGTACTTC.

The genes are TRBV7-2 and TRBJ2-3; D perhaps matches TRBD1 (5 bases). This CDR3 has 15 residues. Deletions cut 5 bases from V and 3 bases from J, with 15 bases between. CDR1 and CDR2 from the germline V gene are SGHTA and FQGNSA. The DNA of the CDR3 is TGTGCCAGCAGCCGCCCCGGATCAGGGACAGATACGCAGTATTTT. Translating it yields CASSRPGSGTDTQYF. The full variable domain, in which reference TRBV7-2 and TRBJ2-3 provide the parts outside the CDR3, is GAGVSQSPSNKVTEKGKDVELRCDPISGHTALYWYRQSLGQGLEFLIYFQGNSAPDKSGLPSDRFSAERTGGSVSTLTIQRTQQEDSAVYLCASSRPGSGTDTQYFGPGTRLTVL.

The chain is built from TRBV6-5 and TRBJ1-1, with no clear D. Germline values: CDR1 MNHEY, CDR2 SVGAGI. V was trimmed by 2 bases and J by 2 bases, leaving 15 bases between them. The CDR3 sequence is 16 residues long. CDR3 nucleotide sequence: TGTGCCAGCAGTTACCTCCGTGTAGGGAGCAACACTGAAGCTTTCTTT. Translation: CASSYLRVGSNTEAFF.

There are a few counts of this clonotype. This chain joins TRBV12-3 or TRBV12-4 and TRBJ2-5; 9 bases agree with TRBD2. After removal of 7 bases from V and 7 bases from J, the junction contained 13 bases not matched to a gene. This CDR3 region has 15 residues. In DNA, the CDR3 is TGTGCCAGCAAGCCCTCTAGCGGGGTATACGGGACCCAGTACTTC. Amino acids: CASKPSSGVYGTQYF.

The sample holds a few counts of this clonotype. The chain has TRBV15 and TRBJ2-5, with 8 nucleotides matching TRBD1. Losses at the gene ends were 0 bases for V and 2 bases for J; bases not matched to a gene: 8. Germline lookup yields CDR1 LNHNV and CDR2 YYDKDF (reference sequence). The CDR3 has 17 amino acids. The CDR3 DNA sequence: TGTGCCACCAGCAGAGAGGTCGGGACAGGTGATCAAGAGACCCAGTACTTC. It translates to CATSREVGTGDQETQYF.

V usage is TRBV6-1 and J usage is TRBJ2-7, with D unresolved. The germline V gene encodes CDR1 MNHNS and CDR2 SASEGT. The CDR3 runs 11 residues. V was clipped by 8 bases and J by 4 bases, with 9 bases between them. CDR3 amino acids: CASGVGYEQYV. Here the CDR3 DNA reads TGTGCCAGCGGAGTGGGGTACGAGCAGTACGTC.

The CDR3 here is CASSLVRGGYQPQHF. The CDR3 nucleotides are TGTGCCAGCAGTTTGGTGCGGGGGGGGTATCAGCCCCAGCATTTT. The chain recombines TRBV27 with TRBJ1-5; perhaps TRBD1 as D (5 bases). V dropped 3 bases and J dropped 5 bases, with 14 bases sitting between them. Germline V CDR1 and CDR2: MNHEY, SMNVEV (reference sequence). CDR3 size: 15 residues.

Only a few counts were recorded for this clonotype. This chain connects TRBV5-1 to TRBJ2-7; TRBD1 agrees at 10 bases. Unmatched junction bases numbered 11, after V lost 5 bases and J lost 3 bases. The CDR3 covers 16 residues. CDR1 is SGHRS, CDR2 YFSETQ, per germline. This CDR3 reads CASRPVPGTGVYEQYF. The DNA of the CDR3 is TGCGCCAGCAGGCCTGTCCCCGGGACAGGGGTCTACGAGCAGTACTTC.

This clonotype has only a few counts. The chain couples TRBV28 to TRBJ2-5; D is ambiguous. This CDR3 has 15 amino acids. Trimming stripped 3 bases from V and 0 bases from J, with 11 bases between. Germline loops: CDR1 MDHEN, CDR2 SYDVKM. The CDR3 DNA is TGTGCCAGCAGTTTCCTGCAGGACCACCAAGAGACCCAGTACTTC. Its translation: CASSFLQDHQETQYF.

This clonotype came up a few times. This chain links TRBV6-5 with TRBJ1-6, with 7 bases aligning to TRBD1. Germline V CDR1 and CDR2: MNHEY, SVGAGI. V shed 4 bases and J 6 bases; nucleotides not matched to a gene: 6. The CDR3 contains 15 residues. CDR3 nucleotide sequence: TGTGCCAGCAGTTCAGCCGCAGGGGGTAATTCACCCCTCCACTTT. Translating it yields CASSSAAGGNSPLHF.

This rearrangement joins TRBV7-3 to TRBJ2-1; no reliable D call. The CDR3 loop spans 13 amino acids. Germline loops: CDR1 SGHTA, CDR2 FQGTGA. Trimming cost V 5 bases and J 6 bases, with 11 bases left between them. CDR3 DNA: TGTGCCAGCAGCACAACTGTGCGCAATGAGCAGTTCTTC. Amino acids: CASSTTVRNEQFF.

This clonotype turned up a few times. The V call is TRBV7-8, the J call TRBJ2-7; 10 bases map to TRBD1. The J segment lost 7 bases and the V segment lost 3 bases, leaving 12 bases of the junction unmatched. This CDR3 has 16 residues. Germline V lookup: CDR1 SGHVS, CDR2 FQNEAQ. The CDR3 sequence is CASSFERDRGVPEQYV. The CDR3 region has the DNA TGTGCCAGCAGCTTTGAGAGGGACAGGGGTGTCCCTGAGCAGTACGTC.

The rearrangement uses TRBV30 and TRBJ2-5; D is perhaps TRBD2 (6 bases). CDR3 length: 14 amino acids. The V gene lost 5 bases and the J gene lost 7 bases, with 20 bases spanning the gap. The V gene's germline CDR1 is GTSNPN and CDR2 SVGIG (reference sequence). The CDR3 region has the DNA TGTGCCTGGGGAAGGACATACGCGGAGGGGACCCAGTACTTC. It translates to CAWGRTYAEGTQYF.

This clonotype turned up a few times. The chain uses TRBV14 and TRBJ2-3, with a weak D call TRBD1 (6 bases). In germline, CDR1 is SGHDN, CDR2 FVKESK. The CDR3 loop spans 14 amino acids. V lost 3 bases and J 5 bases, leaving 12 bases between the germline ends. The CDR3 DNA reads as TGTGCCAGCAGCCATAACAGGGCCCGAGATACGCAGTATTTT. Amino acids: CASSHNRARDTQYF.

This clonotype was observed many times. The chain has TRBV5-1 and TRBJ1-1; D unclear. This CDR3 contains 13 residues. V shed 0 bases and J shed 1 base, with 4 bases lying between them. The germline gives CDR1 SGHRS, CDR2 YFSETQ. The CDR3 sequence is CASSLEANTEAFF. CDR3 bases: TGCGCCAGCAGCTTGGAAGCGAACACTGAAGCTTTCTTT.

The V and J genes are TRBV9 and TRBJ2-3, with a weak D call TRBD1 (5 bases). V was shortened by 4 bases and J by 2 bases, with 17 bases between the two germline ends. Germline CDR1 SGDLS, CDR2 YYNGEE. The CDR3 totals 16 residues. CDR3 residues: CASSPRRGAPTDTQYF. The CDR3 DNA sequence: TGTGCCAGCAGCCCTCGTCGTGGGGCTCCCACAGATACGCAGTATTTT.

This clonotype was counted ten times or more. The V gene is TRBV5-1, the J gene TRBJ1-1; TRBD1 might be the D (5 bases). The germline V gene has CDR1 SGHRS and CDR2 YFSETQ. V was trimmed by 4 bases and J by 0 bases, leaving 10 bases between them. The CDR3 is made up of 14 amino acids. The CDR3 region has the DNA TGCGCCAGCAGCCCGGACACCTTGAACACTGAAGCTTTCTTT. Translated: CASSPDTLNTEAFF.

This clonotype was seen many times. The CDR3 loop is CASSSNRRNTEAFF. CDR3 nucleotide sequence: TGTGCCAGCAGTTCCAACCGTAGGAACACTGAAGCTTTCTTT. This rearrangement joins TRBV6-5 to TRBJ1-1; no clear D. V was cut by 4 bases and J by 1 base, with 10 bases left in between. Germline V lookup: CDR1 MNHEY, CDR2 SVGAGI. CDR3 length: 14 residues.

This clonotype has more than one count but fewer than ten. The chain carries TRBV14 and TRBJ2-3, with TRBD2 matching over 7 bases. The CDR3 spans 18 residues. J was trimmed by 0 bases and V by 4 bases; bases with no gene match: 13. Germline CDR1 SGHDN, CDR2 FVKESK. The CDR3 nucleotides read TGTGCCAGCAGCCTCCTTTCAAGGCGGGGGACTAGCACAGATACGCAGTATTTT. This encodes CASSLLSRRGTSTDTQYF.

This clonotype was detected a few times. The V gene is TRBV7-8, the J gene TRBJ2-3; D might be TRBD2 (6 bases). From germline, CDR1 is SGHVS and CDR2 FQNEAQ. The CDR3 is 12 amino acids. V lost 5 bases to trimming and J lost 8 bases, with 11 bases between them. The CDR3 nucleotides are TGTGCCAGCAGCGAGGAGGGGTTTACGCAGTATTTT. Its protein product is CASSEEGFTQYF.